This T cell receptor beta chain was sequenced in a study of response to subunit inactivated influenza vaccine. Trimming stripped 3 bases from V and 4 bases from J, with 6 bases between. This CDR3 is built from 12 residues. CDR1 and CDR2 (germline): SGHTA, FQGNSA. Study conclusions and caveats: Authors suggested few new T cells are recruited by each seasonal influenza vaccination.

TCRdb itself ran the RT-PCR reads through MiXCR, one entry per CDR3 protein. This table has roughly 710,000 distinct CDR3 sequences, 13% to 15% appearing once. As concerns this clonotype: Its antigen is not identified.

The source is a man between 50 and 59 years old who received an inactivated influenza vaccine. The sample in question was PBMCs from blood, obtained roughly 15 days before vaccination. This chain connects TRBV7-2 to TRBJ1-1; D gene uncertain. CDR3 DNA sequence: TGTGCCAGCAGCTTCGTGGGCACTGAAGCTTTCTTT. It specifies CASSFVGTEAFF.